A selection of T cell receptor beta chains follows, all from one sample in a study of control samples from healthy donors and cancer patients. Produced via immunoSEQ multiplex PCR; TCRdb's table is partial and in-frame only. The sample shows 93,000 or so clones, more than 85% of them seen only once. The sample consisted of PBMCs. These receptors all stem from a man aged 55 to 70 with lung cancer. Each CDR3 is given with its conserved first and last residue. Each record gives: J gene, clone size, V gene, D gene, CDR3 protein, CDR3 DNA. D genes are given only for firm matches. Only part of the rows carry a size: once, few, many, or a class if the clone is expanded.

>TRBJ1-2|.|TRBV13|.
CASSLVRVVGDGYTF
TGTGCCAGCAGCTTAGTCCGTGTAGTTGGGGATGGCTACACCTTC
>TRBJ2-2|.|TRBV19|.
CASSITLNTGELFF
TGTGCCAGTAGTATAACCCTGAACACCGGGGAGCTGTTTTTT
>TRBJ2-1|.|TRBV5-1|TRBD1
CASSSPDRGPRHEQFF
TGCGCCAGCAGCTCACCGGACAGGGGCCCCCGGCATGAGCAGTTCTTC
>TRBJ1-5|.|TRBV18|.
CASSLGNSNQPQHF
TGTGCCAGCTCACTCGGGAATTCAAATCAGCCCCAGCATTTT
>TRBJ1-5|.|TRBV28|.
CASSIRVQPQHF
TGTGCCAGCAGTATCAGGGTTCAGCCCCAGCATTTT
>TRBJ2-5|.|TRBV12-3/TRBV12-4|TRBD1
CATWTGGGETQYF
TGTGCCACCTGGACAGGGGGCGGGGAGACCCAGTACTTC
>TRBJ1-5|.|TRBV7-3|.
CASSWGAEQPQHF
TGTGCCAGCAGTTGGGGGGCGGAGCAGCCCCAGCATTTT
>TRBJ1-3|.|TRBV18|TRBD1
CASSPTGGGNTIYF
TGTGCCAGCTCACCCACAGGGGGTGGAAACACCATATATTTT
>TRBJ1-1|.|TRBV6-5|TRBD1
CASSYVTDRGTEAFF
TGTGCCAGCAGTTACGTTACGGACAGGGGTACTGAAGCTTTCTTT
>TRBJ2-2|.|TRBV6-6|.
CASIMGGRNTGELFF
TGTGCCAGCATCATGGGGGGGCGGAACACCGGGGAGCTGTTTTTT
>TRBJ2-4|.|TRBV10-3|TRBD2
CAISEAGSGVAKNIQYF
TGTGCCATCAGTGAGGCGGGGAGCGGGGTAGCCAAAAACATTCAGTACTTC
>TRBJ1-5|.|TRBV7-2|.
CASSLAGIGQPQHF
TGTGCCAGCAGCTTAGCAGGGATTGGTCAGCCCCAGCATTTT
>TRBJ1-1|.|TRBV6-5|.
CASSYSTWGANTEAFF
TGTGCCAGCAGTTACTCGACATGGGGGGCGAACACTGAAGCTTTCTTT
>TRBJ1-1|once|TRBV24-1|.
CATSDSPLDGYYTEAFF
TGTGCCACCAGTGATTCTCCTCTGGACGGATATTACACTGAAGCTTTCTTT
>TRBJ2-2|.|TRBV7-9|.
CAFPVAANTGELFF
TGTGCCTTCCCGGTGGCCGCGAACACCGGGGAGCTGTTTTTT
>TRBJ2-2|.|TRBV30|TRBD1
CAWKEGDRAGELFF
TGTGCCTGGAAAGAAGGAGACAGGGCCGGGGAGCTGTTTTTT
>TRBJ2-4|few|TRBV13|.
CASSLGLIGTLAPAKNIQYF
TGTGCCAGCAGCTTAGGGCTAATTGGTACCCTAGCGCCAGCCAAAAACATTCAGTACTTC
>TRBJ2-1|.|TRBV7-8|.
CASSLAGWTDYNEQFF
TGTGCCAGCAGCTTAGCTGGTTGGACAGATTACAATGAGCAGTTCTTC
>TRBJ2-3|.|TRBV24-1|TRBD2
CATSDQTSGRTDTQYF
TGTGCCACCAGTGATCAGACTAGCGGGAGAACAGATACGCAGTATTTT
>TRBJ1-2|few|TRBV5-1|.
CASSLDINYGYTF
TGCGCCAGCAGCTTGGACATTAACTATGGCTACACCTTC
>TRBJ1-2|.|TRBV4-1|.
CASSQAQRDPRYGYTF
TGCGCCAGCAGCCAAGCTCAAAGGGATCCTCGCTATGGCTACACCTTC
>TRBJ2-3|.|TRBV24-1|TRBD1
CATSDPQGKRTDTQYF
TGTGCCACCAGTGACCCACAGGGGAAACGGACAGATACGCAGTATTTT
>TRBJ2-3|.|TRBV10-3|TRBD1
CAISGETGSTDTQYF
TGTGCCATCAGTGGTGAGACAGGGTCGACCGATACGCAGTATTTT
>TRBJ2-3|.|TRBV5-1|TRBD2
CASKGLAVTDTQYF
TGCGCCAGCAAGGGACTAGCGGTCACAGATACGCAGTATTTT
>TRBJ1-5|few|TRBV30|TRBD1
CAWSSLQGGQPQHF
TGTGCCTGGAGTTCTTTACAGGGGGGTCAGCCCCAGCATTTT
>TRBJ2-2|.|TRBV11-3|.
CASSLDGEVTGELFF
TGTGCCAGCAGCTTAGACGGAGAAGTGACCGGGGAGCTGTTTTTT
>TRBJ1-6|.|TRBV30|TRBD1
CAWSGGAGQGVSPLHF
TGTGCCTGGAGTGGGGGGGCTGGACAGGGGGTATCACCCCTCCACTTT
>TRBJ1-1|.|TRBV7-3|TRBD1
CASSAVGGGDTEAFF
TGTGCCAGCAGCGCCGTGGGAGGGGGCGACACTGAAGCTTTCTTT
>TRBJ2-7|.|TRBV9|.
CASSVGAGHSYEQYF
TGTGCCAGCAGCGTAGGGGCAGGCCACTCCTACGAGCAGTACTTC